Following are 11 T cell receptor beta chains from one sample sequenced in a study of blood T cell repertoires in COVID-19. This table comes from immunoSEQ multiplex PCR, and its TCRdb copy is limited to in-frame clones, with some not included. Of fewer than 250,000 clones listed, 75% to 85% are singletons. Sequencing input: peripheral blood. The origin of the receptors is a human donor in a cohort sampled during active COVID-19.

The chain is built from TRBV28 and TRBJ2-5, with 8 bases that match TRBD1. There are 16 residues in the CDR3. Germline CDR1 reads MDHEN; CDR2 reads SYDVKM. Trimming at V came to 8 bases and at J to 0 bases, leaving 11 bases not matched to a gene. CDR3 nucleotides: TGTGCCAGCCGAAGTTCCGGGACAGGTCACCAAGAGACCCAGTACTTC. Its protein is CASRSSGTGHQETQYF.

CDR3: CASNLGTSGGEDTQYF. CDR3 nucleotide sequence: TGCGCCAGCAACCTGGGGACTAGCGGGGGGGAAGATACGCAGTATTTT. The chain couples TRBV5-1 to TRBJ2-3; 16 bases line up with TRBD2. The V gene end was trimmed by 6 bases and the J gene end by 5 bases; junction bases not matched to a gene: 6. CDR3 length: 16 amino acids. Germline V gene lookup returns CDR1 SGHRS and CDR2 YFSETQ.

The chain is built from TRBV28 and TRBJ1-1; no firm D call. The CDR3 covers 11 residues. The V end was cut by 9 bases, the J end by 2 bases, with 7 bases between. The germline V gene has CDR1 MDHEN and CDR2 SYDVKM. The CDR3 loop reads CASRVNTEAFF. Written as DNA, the CDR3 is TGTGCCAGTAGAGTTAACACTGAAGCTTTCTTT. The whole variable domain, remainder taken from reference TRBV28 and TRBJ1-1, is DVKVTQSSRYLVKRTGEKVFLECVQDMDHENMFWYRQDPGLGLRLIYFSYDVKMKEKGDIPEGYSVSREKKERFSLILESASTNQTSMYLCASRVNTEAFFGQGTRLTVV.

This clone is a singleton in its sample. The rearrangement joins TRBV6-5 to TRBJ1-5; D may be TRBD1 (5 bases). The CDR3 totals 15 residues. Trimming took off 5 bases at V and 3 bases at J, with 14 bases between the two ends. Germline CDR1 reads MNHEY; CDR2 reads SVGAGI. The CDR3 protein is CASSPVPGVNQPQHF. In DNA, the CDR3 is TGTGCCAGCAGTCCCGTTCCGGGGGTCAATCAGCCCCAGCATTTT.

The V and J genes are TRBV5-1 and TRBJ2-7, with 9 bases fitting TRBD1. The CDR3 totals 16 residues. CDR1 SGHRS and CDR2 YFSETQ come from the germline V gene. V was clipped by 2 bases and J by 4 bases; unmatched bases: 10. The CDR3: CASSLVGGQGQYEQYF. The CDR3 region has the DNA TGCGCCAGCAGCTTAGTCGGGGGACAGGGACAATACGAGCAGTACTTC.

The genes are TRBV5-1 and TRBJ2-1, with D possibly TRBD2 on 6 matching bases. Germline values: CDR1 SGHRS, CDR2 YFSETQ. The CDR3 has 16 residues. Trimming left V 4 bases short and J 2 bases short, with 16 bases between. The CDR3 nucleotides read TGCGCCAGCAGCCCGGGGGACCCCTTAACCTACAATGAGCAGTTCTTC. It specifies CASSPGDPLTYNEQFF.

The table lists this clone with a count of one. The chain employs TRBV19 and TRBJ2-1; TRBD2 matches at 8 bases. Per germline, CDR1 LNHDA and CDR2 SQIVND (reference sequence). With V trimmed by 5 bases and J by 7 bases, 13 bases remained unmatched. This CDR3 is built from 16 residues. CDR3 coding DNA: TGTGCCAGTAGTCCCCGGGGAAGCGGGAGTAAAAATGAGCAGTTCTTC. Its protein is CASSPRGSGSKNEQFF.

In this sample, this clone turned up once. The rearrangement joins TRBV5-5 to TRBJ1-5; D might be TRBD1 (6 bases). V was cut by 3 bases and J by 0 bases, with 13 bases left in between. The CDR3 consists of 16 residues. Germline lookup yields CDR1 SGHKS and CDR2 YYEKEE (reference sequence). DNA of the CDR3: TGTGCCAGCAGCTCCTCCGGGACAAATAGCAATCAGCCCCAGCATTTT. This codes for CASSSSGTNSNQPQHF.

V and J are TRBV5-5 and TRBJ1-5; D not certain. Trimming stripped 4 bases from V and 0 bases from J, with 11 bases between. This CDR3 region has 15 residues. Looked up from germline, CDR1 is SGHKS and CDR2 is YYEKEE (reference sequence). The CDR3 loop is CASSPSGVSNQPQHF. In DNA, the CDR3 is TGTGCCAGCAGCCCCAGTGGTGTTAGCAATCAGCCCCAGCATTTT.

V gene TRBV10-1 combines with J gene TRBJ1-5; 9 bases align to TRBD1. Trimming cost V 7 bases and J 6 bases; bases outside gene matches: 10. The length of the CDR3 is 15 residues. The germline V gene has CDR1 WNHNN and CDR2 SYGVQD (reference sequence). The CDR3 bases are TGCGCCAGCATCATCCATCCGGGACAGGGTCAGCCCCAGCATTTT. Amino acid sequence: CASIIHPGQGQPQHF.

The chain is built from TRBV19 and TRBJ1-5; no firm D call. CDR1 and CDR2 (germline): LNHDA, SQIVND (reference sequence). Trimming cost V 0 bases and J 6 bases, with 18 bases left between them. The CDR3 totals 17 residues. The DNA for the CDR3 is TGTGCCAGTAGTATAGAAGGGCTTACGCGGGCCGGTCAGCCCCAGCATTTT. This sequence encodes CASSIEGLTRAGQPQHF.